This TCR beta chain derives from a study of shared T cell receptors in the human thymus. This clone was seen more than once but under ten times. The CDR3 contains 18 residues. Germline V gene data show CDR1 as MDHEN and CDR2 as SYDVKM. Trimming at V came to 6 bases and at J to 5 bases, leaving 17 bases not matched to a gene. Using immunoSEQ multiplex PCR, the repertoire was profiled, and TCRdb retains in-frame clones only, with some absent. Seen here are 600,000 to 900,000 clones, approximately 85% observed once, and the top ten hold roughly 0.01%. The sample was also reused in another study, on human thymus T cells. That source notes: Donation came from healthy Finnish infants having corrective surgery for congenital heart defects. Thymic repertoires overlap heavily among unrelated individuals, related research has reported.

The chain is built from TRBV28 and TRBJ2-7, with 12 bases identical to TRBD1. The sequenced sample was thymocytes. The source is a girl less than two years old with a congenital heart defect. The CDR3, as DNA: TGTGCCAGCAGACCAATTACCGGGACAGGGGGCTCCGTGGACGAGCAGTACTTC. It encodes CASRPITGTGGSVDEQYF.